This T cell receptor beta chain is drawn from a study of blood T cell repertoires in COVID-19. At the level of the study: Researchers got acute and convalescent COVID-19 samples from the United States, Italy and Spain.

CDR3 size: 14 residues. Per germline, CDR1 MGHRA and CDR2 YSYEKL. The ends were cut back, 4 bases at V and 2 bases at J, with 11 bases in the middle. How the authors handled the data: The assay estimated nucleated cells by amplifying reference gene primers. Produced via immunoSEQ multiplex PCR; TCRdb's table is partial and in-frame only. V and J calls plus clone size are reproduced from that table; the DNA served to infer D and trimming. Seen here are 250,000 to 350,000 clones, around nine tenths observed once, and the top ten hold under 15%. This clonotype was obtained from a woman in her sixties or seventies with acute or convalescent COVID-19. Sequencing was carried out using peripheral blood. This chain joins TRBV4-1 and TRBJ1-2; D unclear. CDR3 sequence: CASSRELLNYGYTF. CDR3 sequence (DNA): TGCGCCAGCAGCCGAGAACTGCTAAACTATGGCTACACCTTC.